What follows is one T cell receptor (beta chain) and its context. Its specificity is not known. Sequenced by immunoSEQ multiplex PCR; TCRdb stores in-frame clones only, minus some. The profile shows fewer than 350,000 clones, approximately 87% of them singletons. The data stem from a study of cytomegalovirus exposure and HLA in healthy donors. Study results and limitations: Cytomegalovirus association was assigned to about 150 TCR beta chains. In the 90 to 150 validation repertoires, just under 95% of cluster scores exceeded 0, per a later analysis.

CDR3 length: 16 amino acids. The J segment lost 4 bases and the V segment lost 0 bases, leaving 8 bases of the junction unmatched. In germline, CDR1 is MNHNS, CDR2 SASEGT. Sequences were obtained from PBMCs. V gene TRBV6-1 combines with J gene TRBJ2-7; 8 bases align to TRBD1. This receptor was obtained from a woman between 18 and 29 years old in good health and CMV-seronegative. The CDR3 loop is CASSEAAQGVLYEQYF. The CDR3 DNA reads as TGTGCCAGCAGTGAAGCCGCACAGGGGGTTTTGTACGAGCAGTACTTC.